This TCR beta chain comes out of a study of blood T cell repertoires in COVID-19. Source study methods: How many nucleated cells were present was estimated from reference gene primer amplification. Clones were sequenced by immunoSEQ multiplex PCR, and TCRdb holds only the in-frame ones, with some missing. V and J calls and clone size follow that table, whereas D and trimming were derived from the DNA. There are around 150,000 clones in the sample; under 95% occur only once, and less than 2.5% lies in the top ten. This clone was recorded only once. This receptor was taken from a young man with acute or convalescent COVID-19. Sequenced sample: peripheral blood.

CDR3 residues: CASSLQGAEYGYTF. The DNA of the CDR3 is TGTGCCAGCAGTCTCCAGGGGGCAGAGTATGGCTACACCTTC. V is TRBV2 and J is TRBJ1-2; 8 bases fit TRBD1. The CDR3 totals 14 residues. Trimming removed 5 bases from V and 5 bases from J; junction bases left unmatched: 7. From germline, CDR1 is SNHLY and CDR2 FYNNEI.